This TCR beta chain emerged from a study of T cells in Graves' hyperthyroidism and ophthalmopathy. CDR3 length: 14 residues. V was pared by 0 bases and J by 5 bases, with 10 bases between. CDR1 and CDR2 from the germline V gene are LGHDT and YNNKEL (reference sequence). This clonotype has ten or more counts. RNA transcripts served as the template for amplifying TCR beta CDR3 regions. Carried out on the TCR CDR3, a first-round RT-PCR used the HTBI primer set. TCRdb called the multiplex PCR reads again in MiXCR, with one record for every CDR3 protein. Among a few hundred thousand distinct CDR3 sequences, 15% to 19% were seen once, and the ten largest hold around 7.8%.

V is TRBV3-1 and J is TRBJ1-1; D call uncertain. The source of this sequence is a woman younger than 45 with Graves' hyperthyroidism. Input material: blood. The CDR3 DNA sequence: TGTGCCAGCAGCCAAGATGCAACGGTTACTGAAGCTTTCTTT. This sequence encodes CASSQDATVTEAFF.